Shown below are 31 T cell receptor beta chains from a single sample sequenced in a study of spatial heterogeneity in lung cancer. Whole-study findings and limits: How many expanded intratumoral alpha and beta TCRs were present tracked the tumor mutation count, which was a count of nonsynonymous mutations.

Specified time point: sample taken at primary tumor resection. TCRdb fed the 5' RACE reads into MiXCR, producing one record per CDR3 protein. The sample shows over a thousand distinct CDR3 sequences, about 24% of them seen only once. Their cognate antigens are unknown. The sequencing used lung tumor tissue, collected at surgery. These receptors all come from a male donor with early-stage non-small cell lung cancer.

This clonotype is labeled medium-sized (0.01 to 0.1%). The rearrangement links TRBV28 to TRBJ1-1; TRBD1 is a possible D gene (5 bases). V lost 7 bases and J lost 1, with 16 bases in between. Germline V gene sequence: CDR1 MDHEN, CDR2 SYDVKM. This CDR3 region has 15 residues. CDR3 residues: CASTYFEGPNTEAFF. DNA of the CDR3: TGTGCCAGCACCTACTTTGAGGGGCCGAACACTGAAGCTTTCTTT.

By proportion, this clonotype is large. The chain joins TRBV5-6 to TRBJ1-6, with a weak D call TRBD1 (5 bases). The CDR3 totals 17 residues. Trimming took 4 bases from V and 0 from J, leaving 14 bases between them. Germline V CDR1 and CDR2: SGHDT, YYEEEE. This CDR3 reads CASSRWDRSSYNSPLHF. For the CDR3, the DNA is TGTGCCAGCAGCCGCTGGGACCGAAGCTCCTATAATTCACCCCTCCACTTT.

By share, this clonotype counts as large (0.1 to 1%). The chain carries TRBV12-3 or TRBV12-4 and TRBJ2-1; no clear D. With 8 bases removed from V and 7 bases from J, the gap between germline ends came to 36 bases. The CDR3 is 20 residues long. The CDR3 reads CASCRTMDVGWDFLGNEQFF. DNA of the CDR3: TGTGCCAGCTGTAGGACGATGGATGTGGGGTGGGATTTTCTCGGGAATGAGCAGTTCTTC.

Sample share makes this clonotype medium-sized (0.01 to 0.1%). V usage is TRBV11-2 and J usage is TRBJ2-1, with D maybe TRBD2 (8 bases). Looked up from germline, CDR1 is SGHAT and CDR2 is FQNNGV. The CDR3 consists of 16 residues. The V and J ends lost 3 bases and 8 bases respectively, with 20 bases between them. The CDR3 protein is CASSFSGSARGDEQFF. CDR3 sequence (DNA): TGTGCCAGCAGCTTCAGCGGGAGCGCCAGGGGGGATGAGCAGTTCTTC.

The chain has TRBV12-3 or TRBV12-4 and TRBJ1-1; D not certain. Trimming pared 3 bases from V and 7 bases from J, leaving 9 bases between. This CDR3 is built from 12 residues. CDR3 DNA: TGTGCCAGCAGTTTGGGTCTAAATGAAGCTTTCTTT. Translated: CASSLGLNEAFF.

This clonotype rates as medium-sized. This sequence joins TRBV20-1 and TRBJ2-7, with D tentatively TRBD1 (6 bases). CDR3 length: 16 residues. Trimming pared 1 base from V and 0 bases from J, leaving 16 bases between. Germline lookup yields CDR1 DFQATT and CDR2 SNEGSKA (reference sequence). CDR3 sequence reads: CSARGRQGSGSYEQYF. In DNA form, the CDR3 reads TGCAGTGCTAGAGGAAGGCAGGGGTCGGGCTCCTACGAGCAGTACTTC.

V and J are TRBV29-1 and TRBJ2-7; 8 nucleotides agree with TRBD1. Germline V gene lookup returns CDR1 SQVTM and CDR2 ANQGSEA. Trimming cost V 4 bases and J 4 bases; bases outside gene matches: 9. The CDR3 runs to 14 residues. The chain's CDR3 is CSVASGQGTYEQYF. CDR3 nucleotide sequence: TGCAGCGTTGCAAGCGGACAGGGAACTTACGAGCAGTACTTC.

The V call is TRBV4-2, the J call TRBJ2-6, with D hard to call. V was trimmed by 6 bases and J by 0 bases, leaving 6 bases between them. The CDR3 sequence is 14 residues long. The germline CDR1 and CDR2 sequences are LGHNA and YNFKEQ. In DNA form, the CDR3 reads TGTGCCAGCAGAGGTGACTCTGGGGCCAACGTCCTGACTTTC. Protein sequence: CASRGDSGANVLTF.

In its sample, this clonotype ranks as medium-sized. The chain couples TRBV6-1 to TRBJ1-2; D ambiguous. V shed 6 bases and J shed 3 bases, with 11 bases lying between them. The germline CDR1 and CDR2 sequences are MNHNS and SASEGT. The CDR3 spans 13 residues. Written as DNA, the CDR3 is TGTGCCAGCAGACCCAGAGAACACTATGGCTACACCTTC. It yields the protein CASRPREHYGYTF.

The V call is TRBV12-3 or TRBV12-4, the J call TRBJ1-4; TRBD1 matches 9 bases. This CDR3 is built from 14 residues. Unmatched junction bases numbered 6, after V lost 5 bases and J lost 8 bases. The CDR3 coding sequence is TGTGCCAGCAGTCTGGGACAGGGCACCGAAAAACTGTTTTTT. Encoded protein: CASSLGQGTEKLFF.

This clonotype came up a few times. The chain is built from TRBV28 and TRBJ2-3, with D tentatively TRBD2 (6 bases). Germline V CDR1 and CDR2: MDHEN, SYDVKM. V gave up 5 bases and J gave up 1 base, with 13 bases separating them. The length of the CDR3 is 15 residues. CDR3 nucleotide sequence: TGTGCCAGCAGTAACCGGGACTCTGGCACAGATACGCAGTATTTT. Its translation: CASSNRDSGTDTQYF.

This clonotype is deemed large (0.1 to 1%). This chain uses TRBV25-1 with TRBJ1-4; TRBD1 matches at 8 bases. CDR1 is MGHDK and CDR2 is SYGVNS in the germline V gene. Unmatched junction bases numbered 12, after V lost 5 bases and J lost 7 bases. This CDR3 is 16 amino acids long. The CDR3 sequence is CASSKADRALGEKLFF. The CDR3 DNA reads as TGTGCCAGCAGTAAAGCGGACAGGGCTTTGGGTGAAAAACTGTTTTTT. The variable domain in full, completed from reference TRBV25-1 and TRBJ1-4, reads EADIYQTPRYLVIGTGKKITLECSQTMGHDKMYWYQQDPGMELHLIHYSYGVNSTEKGDLSSESTVSRIRTEHFPLTLESARPSHTSQYLCASSKADRALGEKLFFGSGTQLSVL.

The J gene is TRBJ2-6, the V gene TRBV6-6; 8 positions match TRBD1. V was pared by 4 bases and J by 13 bases, with 9 bases of the junction left unmatched. Per germline, CDR1 MNHNY and CDR2 SVGAGI (reference sequence). The CDR3 spans 14 residues. In DNA form, the CDR3 reads TGTGCCAGCAGTTTCGACAGGGGCCGTTTAGTCCTGACTTTC. This sequence encodes CASSFDRGRLVLTF.

This clonotype was detected a few times. This chain connects TRBV10-3 to TRBJ2-5; 9 positions match TRBD2. The V and J ends lost 0 bases and 3 bases, in that order; junction bases with no gene match: 5. The CDR3 consists of 16 residues. The V gene's germline CDR1 is ENHRY and CDR2 SYGVKD. CDR3 amino acids: CAISESSSGVEETQYF. The CDR3 bases are TGTGCCATCAGTGAGTCGTCTAGCGGGGTGGAAGAGACCCAGTACTTC.

This sequence joins TRBV7-2 and TRBJ1-1, with TRBD1 matching over 7 bases. V trimming: 3 bases; J trimming: 5 bases; junction bases outside the gene matches: 6. Germline V gene data show CDR1 as SGHTA and CDR2 as FQGNSA. The CDR3 has 14 residues. The CDR3 loop reads CASSFGRGSTEAFF. The CDR3 DNA reads TGTGCCAGCAGCTTCGGCAGGGGGTCTACTGAAGCTTTCTTT.

This clonotype was observed a handful of times. The chain links TRBV5-1 to TRBJ2-4; D is possibly TRBD2 (5 bases). Germline-derived CDR1 and CDR2 are SGHRS and YFSETQ. CDR3 length: 17 residues. The V end lost 4 bases, the J end lost 2 bases, and 19 bases lay between the germline ends. CDR3 amino acids: CASSRDGGGRTKNIQYF. For the CDR3, the DNA is TGCGCCAGCAGCCGTGACGGTGGAGGAAGGACCAAAAACATTCAGTACTTC.

This clonotype was observed a few times. The rearrangement joins TRBV7-6 to TRBJ2-1; 10 bases match TRBD2. The CDR3 is 16 amino acids. V lost 0 bases to trimming and J lost 5 bases; unmatched junction nucleotides: 4. Germline V gene sequence: CDR1 SGHVS, CDR2 FNYEAQ. The CDR3: CASSLARLAGDNEQFF. As DNA, the CDR3 is TGTGCCAGCAGCTTAGCAAGGCTAGCGGGGGACAATGAGCAGTTCTTC.

Concerning this clonotype itself: The DNA is omitted, as the CDR3 cannot be located on it reliably, and the CDR3 follows TCRdb's listing. J is TRBJ1-6 and V is TRBV23-1; the table's D call of TRBD1 was not tested on the DNA. TRBV23-1 is an open reading frame, and its role is uncertain. Termini included, the CDR3 measures 18 amino acids. CDR3 region: CASSQSRFQGYGIHPSTF.

Judged by abundance, this clonotype is medium-sized. The chain combines TRBV28 with TRBJ1-5; 8 bases agree with TRBD1. This CDR3 contains 15 residues. The V gene end was trimmed by 2 bases and the J gene end by 3 bases; junction bases not matched to a gene: 3. Per germline, CDR1 MDHEN and CDR2 SYDVKM. This CDR3 reads CASSLEDRANQPQHF. CDR3 coding DNA: TGTGCCAGCAGTTTAGAGGACAGGGCCAATCAGCCCCAGCATTTT. Complete variable domain (other parts from reference TRBV28 and TRBJ1-5): DVKVTQSSRYLVKRTGEKVFLECVQDMDHENMFWYRQDPGLGLRLIYFSYDVKMKEKGDIPEGYSVSREKKERFSLILESASTNQTSMYLCASSLEDRANQPQHFGDGTRLSIL.

The rearrangement uses TRBV7-9 and TRBJ2-2; D remains unclear. The CDR3 is 12 amino acids. Deletions cut 10 bases from V and 1 base from J, with 7 bases between. Germline V gives CDR1 SEHNR, CDR2 FQNEAQ (reference sequence). The DNA for the CDR3 is TGTGCCACCTCTATGAACACCGGGGAGCTGTTTTTT. Amino acid sequence: CATSMNTGELFF. The complete variable domain, with remaining parts taken from reference TRBV7-9 and TRBJ2-2, reads DTGVSQNPRHKITKRGQNVTFRCDPISEHNRLYWYRQTLGQGPEFLTYFQNEAQLEKSRLLSDRFSAERPKGSFSTLEIQRTEQGDSAMYLCATSMNTGELFFGEGSRLTVL.

By share, this clonotype ranks as medium-sized. The chain uses TRBV12-3 or TRBV12-4 and TRBJ1-1; D is possibly TRBD1 (5 bases). The CDR3 consists of 13 residues. The V gene lost 6 bases and the J gene lost 6 bases, with 14 bases spanning the gap. CDR3 protein: CASRERGRPEAFF. As DNA, the CDR3 is TGTGCCAGCAGAGAGCGGGGGAGGCCTGAAGCTTTCTTT.

Sample share makes this clonotype large. The genes are TRBV19 and TRBJ1-5, with a tentative D call TRBD1 (5 bases). CDR1 and CDR2 (germline): LNHDA, SQIVND (reference sequence). The V end lost 5 bases, the J end lost 11 bases, and 16 bases lay between the germline ends. This CDR3 has 13 amino acids. The DNA of the CDR3 is TGTGCCAGTAGTGAAGGGGACCGCTGGGCCCAGCATTTT. It specifies CASSEGDRWAQHF. The variable domain in full, completed from reference TRBV19 and TRBJ1-5, reads DGGITQSPKYLFRKEGQNVTLSCEQNLNHDAMYWYRQDPGQGLRLIYYSQIVNDFQKGDIAEGYSVSREKKESFPLTVTSAQKNPTAFYLCASSEGDRWAQHFGDGTRLSIL.

Sample share makes this clonotype medium-sized. DNA of the CDR3: TGTGCCAGCGTCGAGCGGGTTACCTACAATGAGCAGTTCTTC. Translated, it gives CASVERVTYNEQFF. The V call is TRBV6-2 or TRBV6-3, the J call TRBJ2-1; tentative D call: TRBD2 (6 bases). Trimming left V 8 bases short and J 2 bases short, with 13 bases between. Germline-derived CDR1 and CDR2 are MNHEY and SVGEGT. This CDR3 is 14 amino acids long.

J is TRBJ2-5 and V is TRBV7-9, with D uncertain. CDR1 is SEHNR, CDR2 FQNEAQ, per germline (reference sequence). The CDR3 covers 13 residues. Trimming shortened V by 2 bases and J by 2 bases, and 6 bases separated the two germline ends. CDR3 residues: CASSLTQQETQYF. The CDR3 DNA reads as TGTGCCAGCAGCTTAACACAGCAAGAGACCCAGTACTTC.

This clonotype was seen a handful of times. V and J are TRBV14 and TRBJ2-6; no definite D call. V was trimmed by 2 bases and J by 3 bases, leaving 2 bases between them. The CDR3 has 13 amino acids. Germline CDR1 SGHDN, CDR2 FVKESK. The DNA of the CDR3 is TGTGCCAGCAGCCAACTTGGGGCCAACGTCCTGACTTTC. Its protein product is CASSQLGANVLTF.

This clonotype is medium-sized in the sample. The V gene is TRBV11-2, the J gene TRBJ2-7; 14 bases map to TRBD2. The CDR3 spans 15 residues. V lost 5 bases to trimming and J lost 6 bases; unmatched junction nucleotides: 6. CDR1 and CDR2 from the germline V gene are SGHAT and FQNNGV. CDR3 protein: CASSTGTSGSSEQYF. CDR3 sequence (DNA): TGTGCCAGCAGCACAGGGACTAGCGGGAGTTCCGAGCAGTACTTC.

The J gene is TRBJ1-4, the V gene TRBV7-2, with 7 positions matching TRBD1. The germline V gene has CDR1 SGHTA and CDR2 FQGNSA. The CDR3 covers 14 residues. After removal of 1 base from V and 7 bases from J, the junction contained 3 bases not matched to a gene. The CDR3 nucleotides are TGTGCCAGCAGCTTAGACAGGGGATCTGAAAAACTGTTTTTT. Protein: CASSLDRGSEKLFF.

By frequency in the sample, this clonotype is large (0.1 to 1%). The genes are TRBV11-2 and TRBJ2-5; 11 nucleotides match TRBD2. CDR3 length: 15 amino acids. Germline CDR1 SGHAT, CDR2 FQNNGV. V lost 6 bases and J lost 3; bases outside the gene matches: 6. The CDR3 DNA is TGTGCCAGCAGACTGGGGACTAGCGGTAAAGAGACCCAGTACTTC. Amino acids: CASRLGTSGKETQYF.

Concerning this clonotype: This may be a read error: a much more frequent sequence differs by one nucleotide. The rearrangement joins TRBV6-4 to TRBJ2-5, with D possibly being TRBD1 or TRBD2 (5 bases each). V gave up 6 bases and J gave up 0 bases, with 20 bases separating them. CDR1 is MRHNA, CDR2 SNTAGT, per germline. The CDR3 has 17 residues. The CDR3 bases are TGTGCCAGCAGACGGGGACCAGCGTTCAACTACCAAGAGACCCAGTACTTC. It codes for CASRRGPAFNYQETQYF.

This clonotype is large in the sample. The chain carries TRBV7-2 and TRBJ2-7; D unresolved. Deletions cut 1 base from V and 2 bases from J, with 15 bases between. This CDR3 is 16 amino acids long. The germline CDR1 and CDR2 sequences are SGHTA and FQGNSA. CDR3 protein: CASSLEFGPKAYEQYF. CDR3 in DNA: TGTGCCAGCAGCTTAGAGTTCGGACCGAAGGCCTACGAGCAGTACTTC.

The chain combines TRBV20-1 with TRBJ2-7; D gene unclear. The CDR3 extends over 14 amino acids. Germline lookup yields CDR1 DFQATT and CDR2 SNEGSKA (reference sequence). Between the trimmed V and J ends, which lost 0 bases and 0 bases, there was a span of 9 bases. CDR3 residues: CSARDLDSSYEQYV. The CDR3 region has the DNA TGCAGTGCTAGAGATTTAGATAGCTCCTACGAGCAGTACGTC.